Listed below are T cell receptor beta chains from one sample, sequenced in a study of cytomegalovirus exposure and HLA in healthy donors. Clones were sequenced by immunoSEQ multiplex PCR, and TCRdb holds only the in-frame ones, with some missing. The sample records over 150,000 clones, about 76% being singletons. What was sequenced was PBMCs. Receptors were obtained from a young woman in good health and CMV-seropositive. Both conserved end residues are part of each CDR3. The D gene is left open where the match is weak. Rows give clone size only sometimes, using once, few, many, or a class for an expanded clone.

CDR3 protein	CDR3 DNA	D gene	clone size	V gene	J gene
CASSLADRVREQFF	TGTGCCAGCAGCTTGGCTGACAGGGTTCGAGAGCAGTTCTTC	TRBD1	.	TRBV5-4	TRBJ2-1
CASSLRTGTGEAFF	TGTGCCAGCAGTTTGAGGACAGGGACGGGTGAAGCTTTCTTT	TRBD1	few	TRBV28	TRBJ1-1
CASSINRDLHNSPLHF	TGTGCCAGTAGTATAAACCGGGACTTGCATAATTCACCCCTCCACTTT	.	.	TRBV19	TRBJ1-6
CASSTGLEVSSYEQYF	TGCGCCAGCAGTACAGGGTTGGAGGTCAGCTCCTACGAGCAGTACTTC	.	once	TRBV5-1	TRBJ2-7
CASSFGVTYEQYF	TGTGCCAGCAGCTTCGGGGTAACCTACGAGCAGTACTTC	.	.	TRBV13	TRBJ2-7
CASSRGGPEAFF	TGTGCCAGCAGCCGGGGGGGGCCTGAAGCTTTCTTT	.	.	TRBV9	TRBJ1-1
CASSAQGLGPGELFF	TGTGCCAGCAGTGCACAGGGATTGGGGCCCGGGGAGCTGTTTTTT	.	.	TRBV2	TRBJ2-2
CASSSTGWGYTF	TGTGCCAGCAGCTCAACAGGGTGGGGCTACACCTTC	.	.	TRBV7-9	TRBJ1-2
CASSLPSGGNTDTQYF	TGTGCCAGCAGCTTGCCTAGCGGGGGGAACACAGATACGCAGTATTTT	TRBD2	.	TRBV5-4	TRBJ2-3
CAWISSRDRGLYSPLHF	TGTGCCTGGATCTCAAGCCGGGACAGGGGGCTATATTCACCCCTCCACTTT	TRBD1	once	TRBV30	TRBJ1-6
CASSDGTEINEKLFF	TGTGCCAGCAGTGATGGGACAGAGATAAATGAAAAACTGTTTTTT	TRBD1	few	TRBV2	TRBJ1-4
CAWSTETGTLSPLHF	TGTGCCTGGAGTACCGAGACAGGGACCCTTTCACCCCTCCACTTT	TRBD1	.	TRBV30	TRBJ1-6
CASRDSSYNSPLHF	TGTGCCAGCCGGGACAGCTCCTATAATTCACCCCTCCACTTT	TRBD1	.	TRBV19	TRBJ1-6
CASSLSPVSAEQYF	TGTGCCAGCAGTTTATCCCCCGTTAGCGCCGAGCAGTACTTC	.	once	TRBV27	TRBJ2-7
CASSGRDRDNYGYTF	TGCGCCAGCAGCGGGAGGGACAGGGATAACTATGGCTACACCTTC	TRBD1	.	TRBV4-1	TRBJ1-2
CASSLGRFYNEQFF	TGTGCCAGCAGCTTAGGGAGGTTTTACAATGAGCAGTTCTTC	.	.	TRBV11-2	TRBJ2-1
CASSGGQLTGNTIYF	TGTGCCAGCAGCGGGGGACAGTTGACTGGAAACACCATATATTTT	TRBD1	.	TRBV5-6	TRBJ1-3
CASSVAPGQGANSPLHF	TGTGCCAGCAGTGTAGCGCCGGGACAGGGGGCCAATTCACCCCTCCACTTT	TRBD1	.	TRBV2	TRBJ1-6
CASSLGPAGGYEQYF	TGTGCCAGCAGCTTAGGTCCAGCGGGGGGTTACGAGCAGTACTTC	TRBD2	.	TRBV7-9	TRBJ2-7
CASSLQGRNSPLHF	TGTGCCAGCAGCTTACAGGGGCGGAATTCACCCCTCCACTTT	.	.	TRBV7-6	TRBJ1-6
CASSLVREGSYEQYF	TGTGCCAGCAGCTTAGTCAGGGAGGGCTCCTACGAGCAGTACTTC	TRBD2	once	TRBV11-2	TRBJ2-7
CASSDTGEAFF	TGTGCCAGCAGTGACACAGGTGAAGCTTTCTTT	.	.	TRBV4-1	TRBJ1-1
CAISEDGYNEQFF	TGTGCCATCAGTGAGGACGGGTACAATGAGCAGTTCTTC	.	.	TRBV10-3	TRBJ2-1
CASSQESGGGGADTQYF	TGCGCCAGCAGCCAAGAATCGGGCGGGGGGGGAGCAGATACGCAGTATTTT	TRBD2	.	TRBV4-1	TRBJ2-3
CASSLASGGQETQYF	TGTGCCAGCAGTTTGGCTAGCGGGGGGCAAGAGACCCAGTACTTC	TRBD2	few	TRBV28	TRBJ2-5
CASSLVTAYEQYF	TGCGCCAGCAGCTTGGTTACGGCCTACGAGCAGTACTTC	.	.	TRBV5-1	TRBJ2-7
CASSLDRVAYEQYF	TGTGCCAGCAGCCTCGACAGGGTTGCCTACGAGCAGTACTTC	TRBD1	.	TRBV7-2	TRBJ2-7
CASSAAAGYEQYF	TGTGCCAGCAGTGCAGCGGCAGGCTACGAGCAGTACTTC	.	.	TRBV6-1	TRBJ2-7
CASSWGGETQYF	TGCGCCAGCAGCTGGGGAGGGGAGACCCAGTACTTC	TRBD2	few	TRBV5-1	TRBJ2-5
CASRGQGNYEQYF	TGTGCCAGCAGGGGACAGGGGAACTACGAGCAGTACTTC	TRBD1	.	TRBV5-4	TRBJ2-7
CASSEDRDRTFEQYF	TGTGCCAGCAGTGAAGATAGAGACAGGACCTTCGAGCAGTACTTC	.	.	TRBV2	TRBJ2-7
CASSSSATETQYF	TGCGCCAGCAGTTCGTCTGCTACTGAGACCCAGTACTTC	.	.	TRBV5-1	TRBJ2-5
CAIRFKRGGRTDTQYF	TGTGCCATCAGGTTTAAGCGGGGGGGCCGGACAGATACGCAGTATTTT	TRBD2	.	TRBV10-3	TRBJ2-3
CASSFLAGAETQYF	TGTGCCAGCAGCTTCCTAGCGGGGGCTGAGACCCAGTACTTC	TRBD2	.	TRBV7-6	TRBJ2-5
CASSSTSGIQETQYF	TGTGCCAGTAGTTCCACTAGCGGCATACAAGAGACCCAGTACTTC	TRBD2	.	TRBV19	TRBJ2-5
CASSAGRRLTDTQYF	TGTGCCAGCAGCGCGGGGAGGCGGCTCACAGATACGCAGTATTTT	.	.	TRBV9	TRBJ2-3
CASSSLSGGAFF	TGTGCCAGCAGTTCTTTGTCTGGAGGGGCTTTCTTT	.	.	TRBV6-1	TRBJ1-1
CASSLSQDSYEQYF	TGTGCCAGCAGCCTTTCACAGGATTCCTACGAGCAGTACTTC	.	.	TRBV6-5	TRBJ2-7
CASSPRPGQGFGNTIYF	TGTGCCAGCTCGCCAAGACCGGGACAGGGGTTTGGAAACACCATATATTTT	TRBD1	few	TRBV18	TRBJ1-3
CARTAANYGYTF	TGTGCCAGGACAGCAGCTAACTATGGCTACACCTTC	.	.	TRBV2	TRBJ1-2
CASSLGDTGGNQPQHF	TGCGCCAGCAGCTTGGGGGACACTGGTGGCAATCAGCCCCAGCATTTT	.	.	TRBV5-1	TRBJ1-5
CASSLVSTGTGYEQYF	TGTGCCAGCAGCTTAGTGTCGACAGGGACCGGCTACGAGCAGTACTTC	TRBD1	.	TRBV7-6	TRBJ2-7
CASRQWASGANVLTF	TGTGCCAGCAGGCAGTGGGCCTCTGGGGCCAACGTCCTGACTTTC	.	few	TRBV5-4	TRBJ2-6
CASSTPMGGQGDSSLHF	TGTGCCAGCAGCACCCCAATGGGGGGACAGGGGGATTCTTCCCTCCACTTT	.	.	TRBV21-1	TRBJ1-6
CASRRTNPSNTGELFF	TGTGCCAGCAGGAGAACGAACCCGTCGAACACCGGGGAGCTGTTTTTT	.	.	TRBV7-2	TRBJ2-2
CASSPPGQQNIQYF	TGTGCCAGCAGTCCCCCGGGACAACAAAACATTCAGTACTTC	.	.	TRBV6-6	TRBJ2-4
CASSLVPGVHEQYF	TGTGCCAGCAGCTTAGTACCCGGGGTCCACGAGCAGTACTTC	.	.	TRBV7-2	TRBJ2-7
CASSMTGPNQPQHF	TGTGCCAGTAGTATGACAGGGCCAAATCAGCCCCAGCATTTT	TRBD1	.	TRBV19	TRBJ1-5
CASSLVWTISYEQYF	TGTGCCAGCAGCTTGGTCTGGACTATCTCCTACGAGCAGTACTTC	.	.	TRBV5-8	TRBJ2-7
CAWRASQLTEAFF	TGTGCCTGGAGGGCTTCACAGTTAACTGAAGCTTTCTTT	.	.	TRBV30	TRBJ1-1
CASSYGAGGQETQYF	TGTGCCAGCAGTTACGGAGCGGGGGGCCAAGAGACCCAGTACTTC	TRBD2	few	TRBV6-5	TRBJ2-5
CASSSGGAQYEQYF	TGTGCCAGCTCTAGCGGGGGGGCACAATACGAGCAGTACTTC	TRBD2	.	TRBV9	TRBJ2-7
CASSQTGETEAFF	TGCGCTAGCAGCCAGACAGGGGAGACTGAAGCTTTCTTT	TRBD1	.	TRBV4-1	TRBJ1-1